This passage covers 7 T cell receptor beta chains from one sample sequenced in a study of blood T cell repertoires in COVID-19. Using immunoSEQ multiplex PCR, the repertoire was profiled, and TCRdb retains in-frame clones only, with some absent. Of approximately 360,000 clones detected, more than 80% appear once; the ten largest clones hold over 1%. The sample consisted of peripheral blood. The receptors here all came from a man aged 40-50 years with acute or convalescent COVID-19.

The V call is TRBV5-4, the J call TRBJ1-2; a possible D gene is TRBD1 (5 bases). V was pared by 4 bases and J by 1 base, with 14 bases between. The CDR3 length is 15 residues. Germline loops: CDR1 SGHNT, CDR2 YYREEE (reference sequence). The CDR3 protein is CASSVIVQGNYGYTF. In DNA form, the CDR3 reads TGTGCCAGCAGCGTCATAGTCCAGGGTAACTATGGCTACACCTTC.

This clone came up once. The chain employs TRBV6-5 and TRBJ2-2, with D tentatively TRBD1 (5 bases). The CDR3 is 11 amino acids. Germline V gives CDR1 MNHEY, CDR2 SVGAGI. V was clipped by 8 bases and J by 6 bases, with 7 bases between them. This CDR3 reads CASSRAGELFF. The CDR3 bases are TGTGCCAGCTCCAGGGCCGGGGAGCTGTTTTTT.

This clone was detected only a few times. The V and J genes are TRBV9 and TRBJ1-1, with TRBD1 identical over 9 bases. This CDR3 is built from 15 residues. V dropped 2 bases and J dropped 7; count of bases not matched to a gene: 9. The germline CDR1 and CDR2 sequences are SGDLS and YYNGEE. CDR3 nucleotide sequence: TGTGCCAGCAGCGTCGGTTTACAGGGGGCAGGTGAAGCTTTCTTT. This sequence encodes CASSVGLQGAGEAFF.

CDR3 loop: CAIRGVDEAFF. CDR3 DNA sequence: TGTGCCATCCGAGGTGTAGATGAAGCTTTCTTT. The rearrangement links TRBV10-3 to TRBJ1-1, with D uncertain. Trimming shortened V by 8 bases and J by 7 bases, and 11 bases separated the two germline ends. The CDR3 runs 11 residues. Germline lookup yields CDR1 ENHRY and CDR2 SYGVKD.

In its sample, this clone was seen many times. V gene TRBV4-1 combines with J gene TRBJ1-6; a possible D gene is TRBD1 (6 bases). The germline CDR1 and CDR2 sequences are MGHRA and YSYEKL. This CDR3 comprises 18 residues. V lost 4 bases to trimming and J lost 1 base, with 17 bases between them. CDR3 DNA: TGCGCCAGCAGCCGCCTTCCCAGGGGAGCATCCTATAATTCACCCCTCCACTTT. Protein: CASSRLPRGASYNSPLHF.

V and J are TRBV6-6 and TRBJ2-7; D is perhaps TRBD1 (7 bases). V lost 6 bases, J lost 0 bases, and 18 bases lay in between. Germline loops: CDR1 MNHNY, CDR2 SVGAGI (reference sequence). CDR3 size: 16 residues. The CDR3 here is CASRQPGGRSSYEQYF. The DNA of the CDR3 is TGTGCCAGCAGACAACCAGGGGGGCGAAGCTCCTACGAGCAGTACTTC.

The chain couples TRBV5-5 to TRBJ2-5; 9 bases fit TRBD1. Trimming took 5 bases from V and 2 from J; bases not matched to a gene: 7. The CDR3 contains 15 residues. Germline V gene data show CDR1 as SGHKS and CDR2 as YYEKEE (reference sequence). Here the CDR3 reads CASSRTGVFQETQYF. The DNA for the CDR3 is TGTGCCAGCAGTCGGACAGGGGTGTTTCAAGAGACCCAGTACTTC.